The 21 T cell receptor beta chains listed next were all sequenced from one sample in a study of shared clonotypes between healthy human individuals. This table comes from immunoSEQ multiplex PCR, and its TCRdb copy is limited to in-frame clones, with some not included. The data show about 490,000 clones, around 80% seen once. Sequencing was carried out using PBMCs. The receptors were gathered from a woman in her 40s in good health. Some clones in this sample may be carry-over from other donors' samples.

The chain joins TRBV6-6 to TRBJ2-7; 7 bases are a match to TRBD1. Germline trimming cut 8 bases from V and 2 bases from J; bases unmatched to any gene: 9. Per the germline V gene, CDR1 is MNHNY and CDR2 is SVGAGI (reference sequence). This CDR3 spans 14 amino acids. CDR3 sequence: CASQHRDSTYEQYF. The CDR3 DNA reads TGTGCCAGCCAACACCGGGACAGCACCTACGAGCAGTACTTC.

On this clone: Other DNA sequences in this specimen translate into the identical CDR3. This chain joins TRBV5-1 and TRBJ1-1; the match to TRBD1 covers 8 bases. V shed 0 bases, J shed 2 bases, and the junction held 0 bases outside the gene matches. Germline V gene data show CDR1 as SGHRS and CDR2 as YFSETQ. The CDR3 extends over 14 amino acids. CDR3 sequence (DNA): TGCGCCAGCAGCTTGGCAGGGGGCAACACTGAAGCTTTCTTT. It yields the protein CASSLAGGNTEAFF.

This rearrangement joins TRBV28 to TRBJ1-2; the D is unclear. Germline V gene data show CDR1 as MDHEN and CDR2 as SYDVKM. Trimming pared 8 bases from V and 3 bases from J, leaving 10 bases between. The CDR3 loop spans 12 amino acids. CDR3 sequence reads: CASWPGHYGYTF. CDR3 nucleotide sequence: TGTGCCAGCTGGCCAGGCCACTATGGCTACACCTTC.

The chain carries TRBV7-2 and TRBJ1-2; no firm D call. This CDR3 region has 12 residues. CDR1 is SGHTA, CDR2 FQGNSA, per germline. Trimming left V 1 base short and J 3 bases short, with 3 bases between. The CDR3 reads CASSLGDYGYTF. In nucleotides, the CDR3 is TGTGCCAGCAGCTTAGGGGACTATGGCTACACCTTC.

This clone was seen a handful of times. The rearrangement uses TRBV28 and TRBJ1-4, with 9 bases aligning to TRBD1. CDR3 size: 14 residues. Unmatched junction bases numbered 8, after V lost 7 bases and J lost 8 bases. Germline V CDR1 and CDR2: MDHEN, SYDVKM. The CDR3 DNA follows: TGTGCCAGCACTAGACAGGGGGAAAGAGAAAAACTGTTTTTT. This translates into CASTRQGEREKLFF.

This clone was detected once. The rearrangement joins TRBV7-9 to TRBJ1-3; unclear D gene. CDR1 is SEHNR and CDR2 is FQNEAQ in the germline V gene (reference sequence). The CDR3 spans 15 residues. V lost 5 bases to trimming and J lost 2 bases, with 13 bases between them. The CDR3 DNA reads TGTGCCAGCAGCCGACCCGGGTCTACTGGAAACACCATATATTTT. Encoded protein: CASSRPGSTGNTIYF.

The rearrangement uses TRBV5-1 and TRBJ2-5; 10 bases match TRBD1. The CDR3 is made up of 14 amino acids. Germline trimming cut 4 bases from V and 5 bases from J; bases unmatched to any gene: 5. Germline assignment: CDR1 SGHRS and CDR2 YFSETQ. The CDR3 nucleotides are TGCGCCAGCAGCCGGGGACAGGGGCGGGAGACCCAGTACTTC. Protein: CASSRGQGRETQYF.

This clone has only a few counts. Other DNA sequences of this sample code for an identical CDR3. The chain joins TRBV5-4 to TRBJ2-1; possibly TRBD1 for D (6 bases). Trimming took 0 bases from V and 4 from J, leaving 11 bases between them. The CDR3 consists of 15 residues. Germline values: CDR1 SGHNT, CDR2 YYREEE (reference sequence). The CDR3 coding sequence is TGTGCCAGCAGCTTGGCTACAGGGAGTTACAATGAGCAGTTCTTC. Its protein product is CASSLATGSYNEQFF.

The table lists this clone with a few counts. This chain connects TRBV30 to TRBJ2-7; D is possibly TRBD1 (6 bases). This CDR3 is 14 amino acids long. Germline CDR1 is GTSNPN and CDR2 is SVGIG (reference sequence). V was pared by 0 bases and J by 0 bases, with 9 bases between. The CDR3 sequence: CAWSVRGSSYEQYF. The CDR3 bases are TGTGCCTGGAGTGTAAGGGGGAGCTCCTACGAGCAGTACTTC.

The chain recombines TRBV11-2 with TRBJ1-4; D is undetermined. The germline V and J ends were trimmed by 5 bases and 0 bases, with 22 bases remaining between them. The CDR3 spans 19 residues. The germline CDR1 and CDR2 sequences are SGHAT and FQNNGV. The CDR3 DNA sequence: TGTGCCAGCAGCCGTTTCCCCGGGGAAATTATTGCAACTAATGAAAAACTGTTTTTT. It yields the protein CASSRFPGEIIATNEKLFF. The variable domain in full, completed from reference TRBV11-2 and TRBJ1-4, reads EAGVAQSPRYKIIEKRQSVAFWCNPISGHATLYWYQQILGQGPKLLIQFQNNGVVDDSQLPKDRFSAERLKGVDSTLKIQPAKLEDSAVYLCASSRFPGEIIATNEKLFFGSGTQLSVL.

The rearrangement uses TRBV18 and TRBJ2-2, with D perhaps matching TRBD1 (6 bases). CDR3 length: 18 residues. Trimming cost V 1 base and J 0 bases, with 15 bases left between them. Germline V CDR1 and CDR2: KGHSH, LQKENI. The chain's CDR3 is CASSPRRLGQANTGELFF. The CDR3 nucleotides read TGTGCCAGCTCACCACGTAGACTGGGACAAGCGAACACCGGGGAGCTGTTTTTT.

The chain couples TRBV28 to TRBJ2-7; 9 nucleotides match TRBD2. This CDR3 has 17 amino acids. J lost 4 bases, V lost 4 bases, and 14 bases had no gene match. Germline CDR1 and CDR2: MDHEN and SYDVKM. CDR3 sequence reads: CASSSQGGGRAKYEQYF. In DNA form, the CDR3 reads TGTGCCAGCAGTTCCCAAGGAGGCGGGAGGGCCAAGTACGAGCAGTACTTC.

This sequence joins TRBV30 and TRBJ2-7, with 10 nucleotides matching TRBD2. The V gene's germline CDR1 is GTSNPN and CDR2 SVGIG (reference sequence). Germline trimming cut 8 bases from V and 6 bases from J; bases unmatched to any gene: 4. The CDR3 totals 11 residues. CDR3 residues: CALSGRSEQYF. DNA of the CDR3: TGTGCCCTTAGCGGGAGGTCCGAGCAGTACTTC.

The chain links TRBV5-8 to TRBJ1-2; 9 bases agree with TRBD1. The CDR3 is 16 amino acids. V was clipped by 2 bases and J by 5 bases; unmatched bases: 10. Per the germline V gene, CDR1 is SGHTS and CDR2 is YDEGEE. Here the CDR3 DNA reads TGTGCCAGCAGCTTACTAACCGGGACAGGGAGTTATGGCTACACCTTC. Translation gives CASSLLTGTGSYGYTF.

The chain has TRBV19 and TRBJ2-5; 7 bases are a match to TRBD2. After removal of 1 base from V and 5 bases from J, the junction contained 7 bases not matched to a gene. The CDR3 has 15 residues. Germline loops: CDR1 LNHDA, CDR2 SQIVND (reference sequence). In DNA, the CDR3 is TGTGCCAGTAGTATAGGGTGGGGGGGACCGGAGACCCAGTACTTC. Its protein is CASSIGWGGPETQYF. Full variable domain (outside the CDR3, taken from reference TRBV19 and TRBJ2-5): DGGITQSPKYLFRKEGQNVTLSCEQNLNHDAMYWYRQDPGQGLRLIYYSQIVNDFQKGDIAEGYSVSREKKESFPLTVTSAQKNPTAFYLCASSIGWGGPETQYFGPGTRLLVL.

The chain has TRBV19 and TRBJ1-5; 7 bases align to TRBD1. Germline values: CDR1 LNHDA, CDR2 SQIVND (reference sequence). V shed 10 bases, J shed 4 bases, and the junction held 4 bases outside the gene matches. This CDR3 region has 12 residues. The CDR3 loop reads CATEQGNQPQHF. The CDR3 DNA is TGTGCCACCGAACAGGGGAATCAGCCCCAGCATTTT.

This clone was recorded once. The chain has TRBV7-2 and TRBJ2-3; a weak D match, TRBD1 (6 bases). CDR1 is SGHTA, CDR2 FQGNSA, per germline. Trimming stripped 5 bases from V and 1 base from J, with 16 bases between. The CDR3 extends over 16 amino acids. DNA for the CDR3: TGTGCCAGCAGCAGGCAGGGGTCGGGTGGCACAGATACGCAGTATTTT. It encodes CASSRQGSGGTDTQYF.

The chain recombines TRBV10-1 with TRBJ2-1; 11 nucleotides match TRBD2. This CDR3 spans 15 amino acids. The junction had 1 base not matched to a gene; V was cut back by 4 bases and J by 2 bases. From germline, CDR1 is WNHNN and CDR2 SYGVQD (reference sequence). CDR3 DNA sequence: TGCGCCAGCAGTGGACTAGCGGGAACCTACAATGAGCAGTTCTTC. Amino acid sequence: CASSGLAGTYNEQFF.

This chain joins TRBV5-6 and TRBJ2-6; 8 bases agree with TRBD1. Germline V gene lookup returns CDR1 SGHDT and CDR2 YYEEEE. The CDR3 loop spans 17 amino acids. V dropped 1 base and J dropped 1; count of bases not matched to a gene: 4. For the CDR3, the DNA is TGTGCCAGCAGCTTGCAGGGGGCGGGGTCTGGGGCCAACGTCCTGACTTTC. Residues: CASSLQGAGSGANVLTF.

This clone was counted a single time. V is TRBV6-5 and J is TRBJ1-4; maybe TRBD1 (6 bases). Trimming took off 4 bases at V and 8 bases at J, with 11 bases between the two ends. Germline CDR1 and CDR2: MNHEY and SVGAGI. The CDR3 has 13 residues. The DNA of the CDR3 is TGTGCCAGCAGTTGGGGGGCGAGAGAAAAACTGTTTTTT. Protein product: CASSWGAREKLFF.

The gene calls are TRBV9 and TRBJ2-4; possibly TRBD1 or TRBD2 for D (6 bases each). This CDR3 comprises 15 residues. In germline, CDR1 is SGDLS, CDR2 YYNGEE. The V gene lost 0 bases and the J gene lost 6 bases, with 13 bases spanning the gap. CDR3 nucleotides: TGTGCCAGCAGCGTAGACAGGGAGGAGGGAAACATTCAGTACTTC. Its protein is CASSVDREEGNIQYF.